The rows below give T cell receptor beta chains drawn from one sample of a study of blood T cell repertoires in COVID-19. The protocol was immunoSEQ multiplex PCR, while the TCRdb copy is restricted to in-frame clones and leaves out a portion. This sample has 55,000 to 70,000 clones, with roughly 92% found just once. The source material was peripheral blood. The source of these receptors is a human donor in a cohort sampled during active COVID-19. Each CDR3 is given with its conserved first and last residue. D genes are given only for firm matches. Rows may omit the clone size; those that give it use once, few, many or a size class.

TRBV4-2	TRBD2	TRBJ2-1	-	TGTGCCAGCAGCCCCGAACTAGCGGGGCGCATGGGTGAGCAGTTCTTC	CASSPELAGRMGEQFF
TRBV5-4	TRBD1	TRBJ1-2	-	TGTGCCAGCGGCACCAAAGGGGGCGCTGGCTACACCTTC	CASGTKGGAGYTF
TRBV10-1	TRBD1	TRBJ2-7	-	TGCGCCATCCCCCCGGGACAGGGAGCCGGCGAGCAGTACTTC	CAIPPGQGAGEQYF
TRBV7-2	TRBD2	TRBJ2-7	-	TGTGCCAGCAGCTTAGCGGGTAGCGGGGGGGGCTCCTACGAGCAGTACTTC	CASSLAGSGGGSYEQYF
TRBV28	TRBD1	TRBJ2-2	once	TGTGCCAGCAGTTTTCCGGGACAGGGCGAGACCGGGGAGCTGTTTTTT	CASSFPGQGETGELFF
TRBV13	-	TRBJ2-6	-	TGTGCCAGCAGCCCCCGGGACTCCTCTGGGGCCAACGTCCTGACTTTC	CASSPRDSSGANVLTF
TRBV2	TRBD1	TRBJ1-5	-	TGTGCCAGCAGTGAAAGGGGCACAGGGGGGTCCCAGCCCCAGCATTTT	CASSERGTGGSQPQHF
TRBV3-1/TRBV3-2	-	TRBJ2-3	-	TGTGCCAGCAGCGAAAGAACCCCCCGGGGTTCAGATACGCAGTATTTT	CASSERTPRGSDTQYF
TRBV2	TRBD1	TRBJ2-7	-	TGTGCCAGCAGAGAAAGGAGTTTTGGGGGACAGGGCGACTACGAGCAGTACTTC	CASRERSFGGQGDYEQYF
TRBV30	-	TRBJ2-1	-	TGTGCCTGGAGTTTGCAGGGTCGCTATGAGCAGTTCTTC	CAWSLQGRYEQFF
TRBV5-4	TRBD1	TRBJ2-2	-	TGTGCCAGCAGCTTGGGTCGGGGACAGGGGAGCACCGGGGAGCTGTTTTTT	CASSLGRGQGSTGELFF
TRBV6-5	-	TRBJ1-1	few	TGTGCCAGCAGTTACGCCAGGTCCTCCACTGAAGCTTTCTTT	CASSYARSSTEAFF
TRBV6-5	-	TRBJ1-2	-	TGTGCCAGCAGCATCGGACAGTTTTATGGCTACACCTTC	CASSIGQFYGYTF
TRBV7-2	-	TRBJ2-3	-	TGTGCCAGCAGCCACACGTGGGATACGCAGTATTTT	CASSHTWDTQYF
TRBV4-2	TRBD1	TRBJ1-3	-	TGTGCCAGCAGCCAAGAGTTGGGACAGGGGGTACGGACCATATATTTT	CASSQELGQGVRTIYF
TRBV6-5	-	TRBJ1-1	-	TGTGCCAGCAGGGCGGGACGGTTGAACACTGAAGCTTTCTTT	CASRAGRLNTEAFF
TRBV30	-	TRBJ1-2	-	TGTGCCTGGGGCTTCCAGGGGCTCGCTCCCCAGAATGGCTACACCTTC	CAWGFQGLAPQNGYTF